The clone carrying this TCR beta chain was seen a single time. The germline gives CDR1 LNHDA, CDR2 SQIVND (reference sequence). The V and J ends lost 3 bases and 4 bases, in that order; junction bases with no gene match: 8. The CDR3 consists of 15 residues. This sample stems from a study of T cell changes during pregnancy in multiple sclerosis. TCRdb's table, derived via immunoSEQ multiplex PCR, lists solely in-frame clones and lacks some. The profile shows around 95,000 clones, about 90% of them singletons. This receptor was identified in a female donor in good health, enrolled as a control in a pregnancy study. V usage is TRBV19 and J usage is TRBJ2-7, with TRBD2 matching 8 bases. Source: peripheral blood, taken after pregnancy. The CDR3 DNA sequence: TGTGCCAGTAGTATGACTAGCGTGAAACTTTACGAGCAGTACTTC. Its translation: CASSMTSVKLYEQYF.